The 29 T cell receptor beta chains reported below all come from one sample, sequenced in a study of blood T cell repertoires in COVID-19. The protocol was immunoSEQ multiplex PCR, while the TCRdb copy is restricted to in-frame clones and leaves out a portion. The table shows around 94,000 clones, with 70% to 85% occurring only once. What was sequenced was peripheral blood. The receptors originated from a man aged 55-75 years with active or convalescent COVID-19.

The chain is built from TRBV27 and TRBJ2-1, with 7 positions matching TRBD1. The V gene end was trimmed by 4 bases and the J gene end by 3 bases; junction bases not matched to a gene: 18. The germline V gene has CDR1 MNHEY and CDR2 SMNVEV (reference sequence). This CDR3 has 19 amino acids. This chain's CDR3 is CASSYKSGQSTYLYNEQFF. The DNA of the CDR3 is TGTGCCAGCAGTTATAAATCGGGACAGTCAACGTACCTCTACAATGAGCAGTTCTTC.

The J gene is TRBJ2-2, the V gene TRBV9, with D tentatively TRBD1 (5 bases). CDR1 is SGDLS, CDR2 YYNGEE, per germline. The CDR3 runs to 16 residues. Trimming cost V 6 bases and J 3 bases, with 18 bases left between them. CDR3 DNA sequence: TGTGCCAGCACCACAGTTGGTCTAGGGGACACCGGGGAGCTGTTTTTT. This sequence encodes CASTTVGLGDTGELFF.

The chain links TRBV30 to TRBJ1-1; D possibly corresponds to TRBD1 (5 bases). In germline, CDR1 is GTSNPN, CDR2 SVGIG (reference sequence). The CDR3 has 14 residues. V shed 4 bases and J shed 2 bases, with 14 bases lying between them. The CDR3 DNA sequence: TGTGCCTGGAACGGTTGGGGCGAAAACACTGAAGCTTTCTTT. Translating gives CAWNGWGENTEAFF.

The chain is built from TRBV24-1 and TRBJ2-3; TRBD2 matches 14 bases. Germline-derived CDR1 and CDR2 are KGHDR and SFDVKD. The CDR3 has 14 amino acids. The J segment lost 15 bases and the V segment lost 3 bases, leaving 7 bases of the junction unmatched. The CDR3 DNA reads TGTGCCACCAGTGATCCGACTAGCGGGAGGGCGGTATATTTT. It encodes CATSDPTSGRAVYF.

The chain joins TRBV6-5 to TRBJ2-1, with 10 nucleotides matching TRBD2. V lost 8 bases, J lost 6 bases, and 4 bases stayed unmatched. Germline V lookup: CDR1 MNHEY, CDR2 SVGAGI. The CDR3 spans 13 residues. The CDR3 DNA is TGTGCCAGCCTGGGACTAGCGTTCAATGAGCAGTTCTTC. Translated: CASLGLAFNEQFF.

The gene calls are TRBV5-1 and TRBJ1-2; the D gene is possibly TRBD1 (6 bases). CDR1 SGHRS and CDR2 YFSETQ come from the germline V gene. V lost 3 bases and J lost 8, with 14 bases in between. This CDR3 is 13 amino acids long. CDR3 protein: CASSSPGGAGYTF. In DNA form, the CDR3 reads TGCGCCAGCAGCTCCCCGGGGGGGGCAGGCTACACCTTC.

The gene calls are TRBV9 and TRBJ1-2; 8 nucleotides align to TRBD1. CDR1 is SGDLS, CDR2 YYNGEE, per germline. V lost 2 bases, J lost 6 bases, and 6 bases stayed unmatched. This CDR3 has 14 residues. The CDR3 coding sequence is TGTGCCAGCAGCGTGGACAGGGCGGCAGATGGCTACACCTTC. Amino acid sequence: CASSVDRAADGYTF.

This clone came up a few times. The chain links TRBV19 to TRBJ2-7; 7 bases fit TRBD1. Germline V CDR1 and CDR2: LNHDA, SQIVND (reference sequence). Trimming removed 3 bases from V and 1 base from J; junction bases left unmatched: 6. This CDR3 has 15 amino acids. The chain's CDR3 is CASSISHRGSYEQYV. The CDR3 region has the DNA TGTGCCAGTAGTATCTCGCACAGGGGTTCCTACGAGCAGTACGTC.

The DNA of the CDR3 is TGTGCCAGCTTGGGGGCCACAGATACGCAGTATTTT. Protein product: CASLGATDTQYF. The chain employs TRBV18 and TRBJ2-3, with a possible D match to TRBD1 (6 bases). V was shortened by 7 bases and J by 2 bases, with 7 bases between the two germline ends. The CDR3 length is 12 residues. Germline V gene lookup returns CDR1 KGHSH and CDR2 LQKENI. The full variable domain, in which reference TRBV18 and TRBJ2-3 provide the parts outside the CDR3, is NAGVMQNPRHLVRRRGQEARLRCSPMKGHSHVYWYRQLPEEGLKFMVYLQKENIIDESGMPKERFSAEFPKEGPSILRIQQVVRGDSAAYFCASLGATDTQYFGPGTRLTVL.

The chain joins TRBV10-2 to TRBJ2-4, with 10 bases identical to TRBD1. CDR3 length equals 13 residues. V lost 4 bases to trimming and J lost 16 bases; unmatched junction nucleotides: 10. From germline, CDR1 is WSHSY and CDR2 SAAADI. CDR3 residues: CASSGGQGLTHYF. CDR3 coding DNA: TGCGCCAGCAGTGGGGGACAGGGGCTGACACACTACTTC.

J is TRBJ1-2 and V is TRBV6-2 or TRBV6-3, with D perhaps TRBD1 (6 bases). CDR1 and CDR2 (germline): MNHEY, SVGEGT. The CDR3 sequence is 13 residues long. The ends were cut back, 5 bases at V and 4 bases at J, with 11 bases in the middle. CDR3 protein: CASSTDRRYGYTF. DNA for the CDR3: TGTGCCAGCAGTACCGACAGGCGCTATGGCTACACCTTC.

This rearrangement joins TRBV7-2 to TRBJ2-2, with 15 positions matching TRBD2. The germline gives CDR1 SGHTA, CDR2 FQGNSA. The CDR3 has 19 residues. Losses at the gene ends were 6 bases for V and 4 bases for J; bases not matched to a gene: 12. The CDR3 DNA follows: TGTGCCAGCAGAGGTCCCTGGACTAGCGGGAGGGCCGGCACCGGGGAGCTGTTTTTT. As protein: CASRGPWTSGRAGTGELFF.

This clone was counted a few times. DNA of the CDR3: TGTGCCAGCAGGCTTACCTTCACAGTCGCCGAGCAGTACTTC. The encoded protein is CASRLTFTVAEQYF. V gene TRBV27 combines with J gene TRBJ2-7, with D uncertain. Trimming took 6 bases from V and 6 from J, leaving 18 bases between them. This CDR3 region has 14 residues. Germline-derived CDR1 and CDR2 are MNHEY and SMNVEV (reference sequence).

V usage is TRBV6-5 and J usage is TRBJ1-2, with 7 bases that match TRBD1. The CDR3 sequence is 12 residues long. V lost 4 bases to trimming and J lost 8 bases; unmatched junction nucleotides: 4. Germline V lookup: CDR1 MNHEY, CDR2 SVGAGI. This chain's CDR3 is CASSSNRGGYTF. The CDR3 nucleotides are TGTGCCAGCAGTTCCAACAGGGGCGGCTACACCTTC.

V and J are TRBV7-2 and TRBJ2-1, with 7 bases identical to TRBD1. This CDR3 is 15 amino acids long. The germline CDR1 and CDR2 sequences are SGHTA and FQGNSA. J gave up 4 bases and V 7 bases, and 10 bases lay outside the gene matches. The CDR3, as DNA: TGTGCCAGCACCCCGACGGGACAGCCATACAATGAGCAGTTCTTC. Its protein product is CASTPTGQPYNEQFF.

This chain links TRBV18 with TRBJ1-4; 7 bases are a match to TRBD1. The CDR3 runs to 17 residues. Per the germline V gene, CDR1 is KGHSH and CDR2 is LQKENI. The trim removed 1 base at V and 5 bases at J, leaving 10 bases unmatched. CDR3 DNA sequence: TGTGCCAGCTCACCACGGGAAACACAGGGGCCAAATGAAAAACTGTTTTTT. Translating it yields CASSPRETQGPNEKLFF.

J is TRBJ2-5 and V is TRBV2, with D possibly matching TRBD2 (5 bases). CDR1 SNHLY and CDR2 FYNNEI come from the germline V gene. The CDR3 runs to 12 residues. V was trimmed by 8 bases and J by 5 bases, leaving 12 bases between them. This CDR3 reads CASAVRGETQYF. The DNA of the CDR3 is TGTGCCAGCGCCGTTAGAGGGGAGACCCAGTACTTC.

The chain recombines TRBV11-3 with TRBJ2-1, with D possibly matching TRBD2 (6 bases). Trimming removed 2 bases at V and 1 base at J, with 12 bases between. The CDR3 has 16 residues. Germline V gene data show CDR1 as SGHNT and CDR2 as YENEEA. The CDR3 DNA reads as TGTGCCAGCAGCTTAAACGGGAGAGGGTCCTACAATGAGCAGTTCTTC. This gives the protein CASSLNGRGSYNEQFF.

The V call is TRBV30, the J call TRBJ2-2; D is possibly TRBD2 (6 bases). The CDR3 loop spans 11 amino acids. Germline loops: CDR1 GTSNPN, CDR2 SVGIG (reference sequence). Trimming cost V 5 bases and J 5 bases, with 6 bases left between them. The CDR3 DNA reads TGTGCCTGGCGGGAGACCGGGGAGCTGTTTTTT. Translated, it gives CAWRETGELFF.

The rearrangement links TRBV5-1 to TRBJ2-3; TRBD2 matches at 10 bases. J gave up 3 bases and V 4 bases, and 8 bases lay outside the gene matches. Germline-derived CDR1 and CDR2 are SGHRS and YFSETQ. There are 16 residues in the CDR3. CDR3 nucleotide sequence: TGCGCCAGCAGCCTCGGGGCTAGCGGGAGTACAGATACGCAGTATTTT. It encodes CASSLGASGSTDTQYF. Supplemented by reference TRBV5-1 and TRBJ2-3, the full variable domain reads KAGVTQTPRYLIKTRGQQVTLSCSPISGHRSVSWYQQTPGQGLQFLFEYFSETQRNKGNFPGRFSGRQFSNSRSEMNVSTLELGDSALYLCASSLGASGSTDTQYFGPGTRLTVL.

This chain joins TRBV5-1 and TRBJ1-2, with D tentatively TRBD1 (6 bases). Germline lookup yields CDR1 SGHRS and CDR2 YFSETQ. CDR3 length: 14 residues. V was cut by 0 bases and J by 4 bases, with 10 bases left in between. CDR3 loop: CASSLARDTYGYTF. The DNA for the CDR3 is TGCGCCAGCAGCTTGGCCAGGGACACCTATGGCTACACCTTC.

This sequence joins TRBV30 and TRBJ2-5; maybe TRBD1 (6 bases). The germline V gene has CDR1 GTSNPN and CDR2 SVGIG (reference sequence). V shed 1 base and J shed 5 bases, with 11 bases lying between them. The CDR3 is 13 amino acids. Written as DNA, the CDR3 is TGTGCCTGGAGTGCAGGGGTGGGGGAGACCCAGTACTTC. This sequence encodes CAWSAGVGETQYF.

This clone has only a few counts. The rearrangement joins TRBV5-4 to TRBJ1-2; a weak D match, TRBD1 (6 bases). This CDR3 comprises 15 residues. V lost 5 bases to trimming and J lost 4 bases, with 18 bases between them. Germline V gene data show CDR1 as SGHNT and CDR2 as YYREEE (reference sequence). Here the CDR3 reads CASRAGTPNLYGYTF. In DNA form, the CDR3 reads TGTGCCAGCAGGGCCGGGACACCAAACCTCTATGGCTACACCTTC.

The sample holds one count of this clone. The chain combines TRBV30 with TRBJ1-2; no clear D. The V and J ends lost 4 bases and 6 bases respectively, with 3 bases between them. The germline gives CDR1 GTSNPN, CDR2 SVGIG (reference sequence). The CDR3 is made up of 9 amino acids. Here the CDR3 reads CAWTDGYTF. The CDR3 DNA is TGTGCCTGGACTGATGGCTACACCTTC.

The gene calls are TRBV21-1 and TRBJ1-5; the table's D call TRBD1 went unverified against the DNA. TRBV21-1 represents a pseudogene. The CDR3 has 13 amino acids. The CDR3 nucleotides are TGTGCCACACAGGGGGCGATCAATCAGCCCCAGCATTTT. It encodes CATQGAINQPQHF.

This chain uses TRBV15 with TRBJ2-1, with D perhaps TRBD1 (6 bases). The V gene lost 0 bases and the J gene lost 3 bases, with 9 bases spanning the gap. The germline V gene encodes CDR1 LNHNV and CDR2 YYDKDF (reference sequence). CDR3 length: 15 amino acids. CDR3 bases: TGTGCCACCAGCAGAGAACTGGACAGCTACAATGAGCAGTTCTTC. The encoded protein is CATSRELDSYNEQFF.

The rearrangement links TRBV5-5 to TRBJ2-5; TRBD1 matches 7 bases. V shed 4 bases and J 5 bases; nucleotides not matched to a gene: 5. Germline V gene sequence: CDR1 SGHKS, CDR2 YYEKEE (reference sequence). The CDR3 consists of 13 residues. The CDR3 DNA follows: TGTGCCAGCAGCCTGACAGGGCGGGAGACCCAGTACTTC. It is translated as CASSLTGRETQYF. The whole variable domain, remainder taken from reference TRBV5-5 and TRBJ2-5, is DAGVTQSPTHLIKTRGQQVTLRCSPISGHKSVSWYQQVLGQGPQFIFQYYEKEERGRGNFPDRFSARQFPNYSSELNVNALLLGDSALYLCASSLTGRETQYFGPGTRLLVL.

The V gene is TRBV5-5, the J gene TRBJ2-4; TRBD1 agrees at 9 bases. After removal of 0 bases from V and 1 base from J, the junction contained 2 bases not matched to a gene. The CDR3 consists of 16 residues. Germline V gene data show CDR1 as SGHKS and CDR2 as YYEKEE (reference sequence). The CDR3 nucleotides are TGTGCCAGCAGCTTGGGGGACAGGGTCGCCAAAAACATTCAGTACTTC. Protein sequence: CASSLGDRVAKNIQYF.

The chain links TRBV13 to TRBJ1-6, with TRBD1 matching 7 bases. The CDR3 runs 15 residues. The V gene's germline CDR1 is PRHDT and CDR2 FYEKMQ (reference sequence). V lost 8 bases, J lost 5 bases, and 9 bases stayed unmatched. CDR3 protein: CASQLRQGNNSPLHF. In DNA, the CDR3 is TGTGCCAGCCAATTGCGACAGGGAAATAATTCACCCCTCCACTTT.